These 4 T cell receptor beta chains share one sample of origin, sequenced in a study of T-cell memory formation after mild COVID-19. MiXCR, applied by TCRdb to the 5' RACE reads, yields one record per CDR3 protein. The data contain approximately 150,000 distinct CDR3 sequences, about an eighth of them seen just once; the ten biggest clones take up roughly 3.4%. Sequenced material: PBMCs or a T cell subset sorted from them (not recorded which). All receptors come from a man younger than 35 who had mild COVID-19 (a few samples of this study predate the infection). Cell type and time point are not known.

In this sample, this clonotype turned up a few times. V is TRBV10-3 and J is TRBJ1-6; D remains unclear. The CDR3 contains 13 residues. V lost 2 bases to trimming and J lost 7 bases, with 6 bases between them. Germline lookup yields CDR1 ENHRY and CDR2 SYGVKD. The CDR3 DNA reads TGTGCCATCAGTGAGGTGTCCAATTCACCCCTCCACTTT. Translated, it gives CAISEVSNSPLHF.

This clonotype was detected a few times. This chain links TRBV5-1 with TRBJ2-3; 14 positions match TRBD2. Germline trimming cut 2 bases from V and 6 bases from J; bases unmatched to any gene: 8. Per the germline V gene, CDR1 is SGHRS and CDR2 is YFSETQ. The CDR3 totals 17 residues. The CDR3 coding sequence is TGCGCCAGCAGCTTTACGACTAGCGGGGGGGCAGGGGATACGCAGTATTTT. As protein: CASSFTTSGGAGDTQYF.

This clonotype was counted a few times. The chain is built from TRBV6-1 and TRBJ1-2; D remains ambiguous. This CDR3 has 13 residues. V lost 2 bases, J lost 8 bases, and 12 bases lay in between. CDR1 is MNHNS and CDR2 is SASEGT in the germline V gene. As DNA, the CDR3 is TGTGCCAGCAGTGAATCAAACGGAAACGGCTACACCTTC. This sequence encodes CASSESNGNGYTF.

In the case of this clonotype: Compared with germline, one end of the junction differs, possibly owing to a read error. This chain connects TRBV11-1 to TRBJ2-5; D gene unclear. From germline, CDR1 is SGHAT and CDR2 FQDESV (reference sequence). The CDR3 totals 14 residues. For the CDR3, the DNA is TGTTCCAGCAGCTTATCTCGCAGCCAAGAGACCCAGTACTTC. Translating it yields CSSSLSRSQETQYF.